This T cell receptor beta chain was observed in a study of T cell responses to AZD1222 COVID-19 vaccine. This CDR3 has 17 residues. The junction had 14 bases not matched to a gene; V was cut back by 3 bases and J by 5 bases. Germline V gives CDR1 SGHDT, CDR2 YYEEEE. Profiling relied on immunoSEQ multiplex PCR, and the TCRdb table lists in-frame clones only, not all of them. The sample carries 140,000 to 150,000 clones, approximately 90% recorded once. The table lists this clone with a few counts. What it recognizes is unknown. Study findings and constraints: The breadth and depth of Spike-specific TCRs increased once two AZD1222 doses had been given. Possibly, clonal diversity was underestimated; donors were largely white British and included more females. Reportedly, nearly half the spike-specific TCRs target unmutated variant regions.

This specimen was peripheral blood, taken 28 days after the second AZD1222 dose. This sequence joins TRBV5-6 and TRBJ2-5, with 9 bases aligning to TRBD2. The receptor was isolated from an adult who received the AZD1222 COVID-19 vaccine. The DNA of the CDR3 is TGTGCCAGCAGCTCTTCAGTAGCGGGAGCCATTTGGGAGACCCAGTACTTC. Protein: CASSSSVAGAIWETQYF. Full variable domain (rest looked up from reference TRBV5-6 and TRBJ2-5): DAGVTQSPTHLIKTRGQQVTLRCSPKSGHDTVSWYQQALGQGPQFIFQYYEEEERQRGNFPDRFSGHQFPNYSSELNVNALLLGDSALYLCASSSSVAGAIWETQYFGPGTRLLVL.